This T cell receptor beta chain stems from a study of blood T cell repertoires in COVID-19. Study context: COVID-19 samples from acute and convalescent phases originated in the United States, Italy and Spain.

After removal of 5 bases from V and 0 bases from J, the junction contained 9 bases not matched to a gene. Germline loops: CDR1 SGHVS, CDR2 FNYEAQ. There are 17 residues in the CDR3. Seattle-derived patients entered the study during active infection and were followed longitudinally. Original handling: For nucleated cells, counts were estimated from reference gene primer amplification. The repertoire was sequenced with immunoSEQ multiplex PCR; TCRdb's copy has only in-frame clones and lacks some. That table gives V, J and clone size, and the DNA gave D and trimming. The sample holds more than 200,000 clones, around four fifths seen once. This clone was recorded a few times.

The chain joins TRBV7-6 to TRBJ2-5; 10 bases are a match to TRBD2. The receptor's source is a woman of 80 years or more with COVID-19, enrolled during active disease. Sequenced sample: peripheral blood. The CDR3 reads CASSRFGSGGYQETQYF. Here the CDR3 DNA reads TGTGCCAGCAGCCGCTTTGGTAGCGGGGGGTACCAAGAGACCCAGTACTTC. Supplemented by reference TRBV7-6 and TRBJ2-5, the full variable domain reads GAGVSQSPRYKVTKRGQDVALRCDPISGHVSLYWYRQALGQGPEFLTYFNYEAQQDKSGLPNDRFSAERPEGSISTLTIQRTEQRDSAMYRCASSRFGSGGYQETQYFGPGTRLLVL.